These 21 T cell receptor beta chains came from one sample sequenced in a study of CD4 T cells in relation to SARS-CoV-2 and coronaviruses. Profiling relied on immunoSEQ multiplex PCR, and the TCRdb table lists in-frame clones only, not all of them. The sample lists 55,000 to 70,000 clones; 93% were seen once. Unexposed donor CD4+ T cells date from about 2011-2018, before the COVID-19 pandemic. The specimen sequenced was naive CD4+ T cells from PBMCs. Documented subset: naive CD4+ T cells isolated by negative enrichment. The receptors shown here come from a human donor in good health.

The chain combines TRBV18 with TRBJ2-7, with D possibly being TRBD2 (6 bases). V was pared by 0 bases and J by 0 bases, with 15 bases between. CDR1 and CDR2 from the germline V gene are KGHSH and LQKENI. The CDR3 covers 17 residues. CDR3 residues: CASSPPSGGVSSYEQYF. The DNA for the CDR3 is TGTGCCAGCTCACCACCGTCCGGCGGGGTGAGCTCCTACGAGCAGTACTTC.

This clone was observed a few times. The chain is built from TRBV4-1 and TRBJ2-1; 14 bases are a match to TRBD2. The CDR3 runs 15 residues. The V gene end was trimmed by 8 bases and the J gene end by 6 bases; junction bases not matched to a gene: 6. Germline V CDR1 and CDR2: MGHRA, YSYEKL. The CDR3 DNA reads TGCGCCAGCCGCACCGGACTAGCGGGAGGCAATGAGCAGTTCTTC. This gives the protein CASRTGLAGGNEQFF.

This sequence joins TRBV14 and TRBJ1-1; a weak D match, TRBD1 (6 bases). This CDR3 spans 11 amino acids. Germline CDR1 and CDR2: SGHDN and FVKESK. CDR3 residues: CATGGQHEAFF. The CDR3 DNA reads TGTGCAACCGGGGGGCAACATGAAGCTTTCTTT.

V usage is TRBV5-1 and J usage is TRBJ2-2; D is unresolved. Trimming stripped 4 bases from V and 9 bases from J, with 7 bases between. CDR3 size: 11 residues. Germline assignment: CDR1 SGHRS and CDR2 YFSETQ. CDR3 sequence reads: CASSAVRELFF. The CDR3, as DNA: TGCGCCAGCAGCGCGGTCCGGGAGCTGTTTTTT.

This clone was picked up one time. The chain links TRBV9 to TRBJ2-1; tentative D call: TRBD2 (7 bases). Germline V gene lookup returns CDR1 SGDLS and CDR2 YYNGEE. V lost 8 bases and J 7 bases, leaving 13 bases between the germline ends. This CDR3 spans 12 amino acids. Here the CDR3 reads CASSGEGNEQFF. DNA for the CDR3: TGTGCCAGTTCAGGGGAGGGGAATGAGCAGTTCTTC.

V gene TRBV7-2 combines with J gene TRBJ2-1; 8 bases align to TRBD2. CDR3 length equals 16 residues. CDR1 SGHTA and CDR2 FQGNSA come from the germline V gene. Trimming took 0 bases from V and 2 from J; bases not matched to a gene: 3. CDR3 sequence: CASSLASGVTYNEQFF. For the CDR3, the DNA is TGTGCCAGCAGCTTAGCTAGCGGGGTTACCTACAATGAGCAGTTCTTC.

CDR3 in amino acids: CASSWGHQGLSQPQHF. The CDR3 DNA is TGTGCCAGCAGCTGGGGGCACCAAGGATTGAGTCAGCCCCAGCATTTT. V usage is TRBV7-8 and J usage is TRBJ1-5; D possibly corresponds to TRBD1 (6 bases). The CDR3 loop spans 16 amino acids. V lost 4 bases to trimming and J lost 6 bases, with 19 bases between them. The germline V gene has CDR1 SGHVS and CDR2 FQNEAQ.

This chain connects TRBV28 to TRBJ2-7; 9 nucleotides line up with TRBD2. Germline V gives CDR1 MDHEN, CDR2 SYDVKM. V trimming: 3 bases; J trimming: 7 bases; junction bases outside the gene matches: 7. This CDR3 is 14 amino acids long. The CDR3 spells CASSFGGRAREQYF. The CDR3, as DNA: TGTGCCAGCAGTTTTGGCGGGAGGGCCCGGGAGCAGTACTTC.

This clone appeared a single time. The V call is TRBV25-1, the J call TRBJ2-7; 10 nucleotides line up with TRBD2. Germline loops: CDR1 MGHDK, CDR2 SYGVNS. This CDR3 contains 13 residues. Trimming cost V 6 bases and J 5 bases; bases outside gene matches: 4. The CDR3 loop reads CASRSSGGNEQYF. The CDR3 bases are TGTGCCAGCAGATCTAGCGGGGGTAACGAGCAGTACTTC.

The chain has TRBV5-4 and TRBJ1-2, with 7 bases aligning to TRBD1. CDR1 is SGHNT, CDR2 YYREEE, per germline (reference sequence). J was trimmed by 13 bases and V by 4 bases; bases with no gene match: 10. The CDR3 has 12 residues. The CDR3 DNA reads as TGTGCCAGCAGCCCAGGGACAGTGGGGAGCACCTTC. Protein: CASSPGTVGSTF.

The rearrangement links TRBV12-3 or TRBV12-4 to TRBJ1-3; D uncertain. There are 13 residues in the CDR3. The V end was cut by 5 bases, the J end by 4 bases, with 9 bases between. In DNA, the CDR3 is TGTGCCAGCAGTCAGAGTATGGGAAACACCATATATTTT. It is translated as CASSQSMGNTIYF.

The CDR3 sequence: CASSGRGSLNEQYF. The CDR3 coding sequence is TGCGCCAGCAGTGGGCGAGGGAGTTTAAACGAGCAGTACTTC. The chain carries TRBV10-2 and TRBJ2-7, with a tentative D call TRBD2 (5 bases). V was pared by 4 bases and J by 5 bases, with 15 bases between. This CDR3 region has 14 residues. CDR1 is WSHSY, CDR2 SAAADI, per germline.

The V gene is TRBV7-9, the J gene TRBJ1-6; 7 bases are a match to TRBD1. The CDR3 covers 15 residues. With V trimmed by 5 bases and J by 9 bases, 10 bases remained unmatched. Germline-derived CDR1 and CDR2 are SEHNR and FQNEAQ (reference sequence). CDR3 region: CASSPTGDPGSPLHF. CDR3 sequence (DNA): TGTGCCAGCAGCCCAACAGGGGACCCGGGTTCACCCCTCCACTTT. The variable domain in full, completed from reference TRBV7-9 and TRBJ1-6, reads DTGVSQNPRHKITKRGQNVTFRCDPISEHNRLYWYRQTLGQGPEFLTYFQNEAQLEKSRLLSDRFSAERPKGSFSTLEIQRTEQGDSAMYLCASSPTGDPGSPLHFGNGTRLTVT.

Written as DNA, the CDR3 is TGTGCCAGCAGTATCCGGGGGAACACTGAAGCTTTCTTT. Translation: CASSIRGNTEAFF. The chain recombines TRBV27 with TRBJ1-1; D call uncertain. Trimming cost V 5 bases and J 1 base, with 8 bases left between them. CDR1 and CDR2 (germline): MNHEY, SMNVEV (reference sequence). The CDR3 length is 13 residues.

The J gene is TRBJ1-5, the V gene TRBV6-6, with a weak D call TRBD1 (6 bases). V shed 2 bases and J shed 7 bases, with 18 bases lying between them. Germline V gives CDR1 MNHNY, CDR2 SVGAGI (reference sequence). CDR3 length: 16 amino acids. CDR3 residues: CASSYDDITGKQPQHF. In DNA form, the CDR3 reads TGTGCCAGCAGTTACGATGACATAACAGGGAAACAGCCCCAGCATTTT.

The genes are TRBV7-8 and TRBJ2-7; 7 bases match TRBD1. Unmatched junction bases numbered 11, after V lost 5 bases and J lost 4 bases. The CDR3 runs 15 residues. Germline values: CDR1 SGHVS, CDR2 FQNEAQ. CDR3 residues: CASSALKEGAYEQYF. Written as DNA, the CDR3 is TGTGCCAGCAGCGCCCTCAAAGAGGGGGCGTACGAGCAGTACTTC.

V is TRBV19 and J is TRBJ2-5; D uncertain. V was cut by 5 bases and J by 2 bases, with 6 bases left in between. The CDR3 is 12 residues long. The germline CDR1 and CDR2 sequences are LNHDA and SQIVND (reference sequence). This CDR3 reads CASSPSQETQYF. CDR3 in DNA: TGTGCCAGTAGTCCGTCGCAAGAGACCCAGTACTTC.

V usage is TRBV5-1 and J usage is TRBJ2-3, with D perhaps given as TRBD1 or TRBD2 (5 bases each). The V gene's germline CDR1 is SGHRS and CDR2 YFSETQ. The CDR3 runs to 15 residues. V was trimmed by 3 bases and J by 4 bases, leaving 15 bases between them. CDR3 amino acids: CASSSRRGVADTQYF. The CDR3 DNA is TGCGCCAGCAGCTCCCGTAGAGGGGTGGCAGATACGCAGTATTTT.

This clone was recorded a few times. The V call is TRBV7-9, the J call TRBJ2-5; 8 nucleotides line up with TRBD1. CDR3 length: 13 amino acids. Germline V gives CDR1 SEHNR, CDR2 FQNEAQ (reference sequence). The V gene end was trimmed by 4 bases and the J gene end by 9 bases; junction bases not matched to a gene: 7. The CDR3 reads CASSSTGGLAQYF. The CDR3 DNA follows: TGTGCCAGCAGCTCCACAGGGGGACTCGCCCAGTACTTC.

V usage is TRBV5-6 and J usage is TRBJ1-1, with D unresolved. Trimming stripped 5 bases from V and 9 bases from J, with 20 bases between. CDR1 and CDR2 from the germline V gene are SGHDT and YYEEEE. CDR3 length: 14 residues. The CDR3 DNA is TGTGCCAGCAGAACTACGTGGAGCGGGGATAAAGCTTTCTTT. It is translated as CASRTTWSGDKAFF.

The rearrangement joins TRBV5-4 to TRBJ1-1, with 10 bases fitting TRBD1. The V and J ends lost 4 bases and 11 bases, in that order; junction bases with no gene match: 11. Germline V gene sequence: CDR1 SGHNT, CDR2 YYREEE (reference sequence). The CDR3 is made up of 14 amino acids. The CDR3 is CASSTGQGVFRAFF. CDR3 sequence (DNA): TGTGCCAGCAGCACCGGACAGGGGGTATTTCGGGCTTTCTTT.